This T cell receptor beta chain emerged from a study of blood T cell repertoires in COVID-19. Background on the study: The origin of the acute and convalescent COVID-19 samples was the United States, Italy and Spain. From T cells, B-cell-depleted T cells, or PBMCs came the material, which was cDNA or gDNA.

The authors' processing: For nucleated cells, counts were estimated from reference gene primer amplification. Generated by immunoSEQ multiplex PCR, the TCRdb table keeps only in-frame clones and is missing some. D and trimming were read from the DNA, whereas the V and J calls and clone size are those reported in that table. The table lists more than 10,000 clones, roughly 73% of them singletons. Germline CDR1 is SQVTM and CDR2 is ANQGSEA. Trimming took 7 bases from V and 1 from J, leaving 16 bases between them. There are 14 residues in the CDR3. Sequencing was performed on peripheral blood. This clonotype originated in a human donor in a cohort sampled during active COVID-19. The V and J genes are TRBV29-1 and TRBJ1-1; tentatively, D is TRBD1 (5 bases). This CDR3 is CSAGPRAANTEAFF. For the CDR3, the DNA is TGCAGCGCTGGCCCCAGGGCCGCGAACACTGAAGCTTTCTTT.